These 3 T cell receptor beta chains were sequenced from one sample in a study of control samples from healthy donors and cancer patients. Profiled with immunoSEQ multiplex PCR; TCRdb holds only in-frame clones, not every one. Of about 170,000 clones in the sample, roughly 90% were seen once. The specimen was blood. The origin of the receptors is a man between 25 and 39 years old in good health.

V usage is TRBV19 and J usage is TRBJ1-3, with D maybe TRBD1 (5 bases). Between the trimmed V and J ends, which lost 6 bases and 0 bases, there was a span of 12 bases. From germline, CDR1 is LNHDA and CDR2 SQIVND (reference sequence). This CDR3 is built from 15 residues. The CDR3 DNA is TGTGCCAGTAGCTTGAACAGGTTCTCTGGAAACACCATATATTTT. Its protein is CASSLNRFSGNTIYF.

The chain employs TRBV28 and TRBJ1-4; D is ambiguous. V was pared by 5 bases and J by 0 bases, with 10 bases between. CDR1 and CDR2 from the germline V gene are MDHEN and SYDVKM. This CDR3 contains 15 residues. The CDR3 spells CASSTSSATNEKLFF. The DNA for the CDR3 is TGTGCCAGCAGTACGTCCAGTGCAACTAATGAAAAACTGTTTTTT.

This clone has only one observation. The J gene is TRBJ1-2, the V gene TRBV15; D is perhaps TRBD1 (6 bases). Germline V lookup: CDR1 LNHNV, CDR2 YYDKDF (reference sequence). Trimming pared 3 bases from V and 7 bases from J, leaving 18 bases between. CDR3 length: 15 residues. CDR3 nucleotide sequence: TGTGCCACCAGCAGGGGAAGGAGGGAGACAGGTGGCTACACCTTC. This encodes CATSRGRRETGGYTF. The full variable domain, in which reference TRBV15 and TRBJ1-2 provide the parts outside the CDR3, is DAMVIQNPRYQVTQFGKPVTLSCSQTLNHNVMYWYQQKSSQAPKLLFHYYDKDFNNEADTPDNFQSRRPNTSFCFLDIRSPGLGDTAMYLCATSRGRRETGGYTFGSGTRLTVV.